This T cell receptor beta chain was sequenced during a study of early T cells in non-severe SARS-CoV-2 infection. This clonotype was seen at least ten times. Each CDR3 protein is one row after TCRdb ran MiXCR on the 5' RACE reads. Altogether approximately 29,000 distinct CDR3 sequences are present, about 5% being singletons, with the ten largest covering around 5%. V lost 0 bases, J lost 2 bases, and 17 bases lay in between. Germline V gene data show CDR1 as LGHNT and CDR2 as FRNRAP. The CDR3 covers 18 residues. The gene calls are TRBV12-5 and TRBJ2-1; D is uncertain. The clonotype was recovered from an adult who was a healthcare worker with PCR-confirmed SARS-CoV-2 infection or an uninfected control (not recorded which). The sequenced material came from whole blood. The CDR3 DNA sequence: TGTGCTAGTGGTTTGGTAAGAGTCCAAGACAACCCCTACAATGAGCAGTTCTTC. Translated, it gives CASGLVRVQDNPYNEQFF.